This TCR beta chain was sequenced for a study of cytomegalovirus exposure and HLA in healthy donors. Note on this clone: The antigen is undetermined.

PCR amplification relied on 60 Vbeta primers (plus 13 Jbeta primers). This table comes from immunoSEQ multiplex PCR, and its TCRdb copy is limited to in-frame clones, with some not included. The table shows 160,000 or so clones, with around four fifths occurring only once. Findings of the study overall: Earlier analysis yielded a pattern in which most TCR beta V segments were productive about 90% or about 30% of the time. High specificity and sensitivity for cytomegalovirus status were reported for the classifier.

The sequencing sample was made of PBMCs. This receptor was obtained from a man aged 18 to 30 in good health and CMV-seronegative.

CDR3 nucleotides: TGTGCCAGCAGCTTAGGCCCGGTGGTGTTCCGCTCGGCTGAAGCTTTCTTT. It is translated as CASSLGPVVFRSAEAFF. The V gene is TRBV13, the J gene TRBJ1-1, with D unresolved. Trimming took off 0 bases at V and 6 bases at J, with 20 bases between the two ends. Germline CDR1 PRHDT, CDR2 FYEKMQ (reference sequence). The CDR3 is 17 residues long.